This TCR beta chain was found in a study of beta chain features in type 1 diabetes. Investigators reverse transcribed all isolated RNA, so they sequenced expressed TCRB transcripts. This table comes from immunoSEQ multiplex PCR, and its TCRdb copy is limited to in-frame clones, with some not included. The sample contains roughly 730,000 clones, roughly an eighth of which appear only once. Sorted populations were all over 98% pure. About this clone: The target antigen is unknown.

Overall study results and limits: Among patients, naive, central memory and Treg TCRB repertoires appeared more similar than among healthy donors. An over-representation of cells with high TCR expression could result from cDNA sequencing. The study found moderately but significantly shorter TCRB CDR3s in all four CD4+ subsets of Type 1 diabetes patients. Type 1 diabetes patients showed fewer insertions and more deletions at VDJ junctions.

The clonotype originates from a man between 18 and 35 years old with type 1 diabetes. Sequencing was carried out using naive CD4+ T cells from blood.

The DNA of the CDR3 is TGCGCCAGCAGCCTCGGGACAGGCATTACATACAATGAGCAGTTCTTC. Its protein is CASSLGTGITYNEQFF. The chain has TRBV4-1 and TRBJ2-1; 8 bases match TRBD1. From germline, CDR1 is MGHRA and CDR2 YSYEKL. Trimming at V came to 4 bases and at J to 4 bases, leaving 9 bases not matched to a gene. The CDR3 has 16 residues.